The 18 T cell receptor beta chains given below trace back to one sample, sequenced in a study of T-cell memory formation after mild COVID-19. TCRdb used MiXCR to reprocess the 5' RACE reads, holding one entry per CDR3 protein. The data show about 360,000 distinct CDR3 sequences, approximately 15% seen once. The sample taken for sequencing was PBMCs or a T cell subset sorted from them (not recorded which). These receptors all come from a man younger than 35 who had mild COVID-19 (a few samples of this study predate the infection). Cell type and time point are not known.

With respect to this clonotype: No DNA is shown, since the ends of the CDR3 on it are uncertain; the CDR3 is the one TCRdb lists. The CDR3 is CASSLSEKLFFF. The chain carries TRBV12-3 or TRBV12-4 and TRBJ1-4. Termini included, the CDR3 measures 12 amino acids.

This rearrangement joins TRBV20-1 to TRBJ2-5, with 8 nucleotides matching TRBD1. CDR3 size: 15 residues. J gave up 5 bases and V 2 bases, and 10 bases lay outside the gene matches. The germline CDR1 and CDR2 sequences are DFQATT and SNEGSKA (reference sequence). DNA for the CDR3: TGCAGTGCTAGACGGGCGCAGGGGGCTTGGGAGACCCAGTACTTC. Translation: CSARRAQGAWETQYF.

The chain carries TRBV7-9 and TRBJ2-7; TRBD1 agrees at 8 bases. The J segment lost 0 bases and the V segment lost 3 bases, leaving 7 bases of the junction unmatched. CDR1 and CDR2 (germline): SEHNR, FQNEAQ (reference sequence). The CDR3 runs 16 residues. The CDR3 DNA follows: TGTGCCAGCAGCTTCAATCGGGACAGGAGCTCCTACGAGCAGTACTTC. It is translated as CASSFNRDRSSYEQYF.

This clonotype was observed once. J is TRBJ1-1 and V is TRBV20-1; 7 nucleotides match TRBD1. Germline V gene sequence: CDR1 DFQATT, CDR2 SNEGSKA (reference sequence). After removal of 0 bases from V and 3 bases from J, the junction contained 7 bases not matched to a gene. The CDR3 is made up of 15 amino acids. This CDR3 is CSARDPRGEDTEAFF. CDR3 sequence (DNA): TGCAGTGCTAGAGATCCCAGGGGGGAGGACACTGAAGCTTTCTTT.

The chain uses TRBV7-9 and TRBJ2-1; D uncertain. The germline CDR1 and CDR2 sequences are SEHNR and FQNEAQ (reference sequence). Deletions cut 6 bases from V and 0 bases from J, with 15 bases between. The CDR3 consists of 16 residues. This CDR3 reads CASSPGWARSYNEQFF. For the CDR3, the DNA is TGTGCCAGCAGTCCCGGTTGGGCCCGCTCCTACAATGAGCAGTTCTTC.

This clonotype was detected ten times or more. The chain recombines TRBV4-3 with TRBJ2-1; 10 bases map to TRBD2. The CDR3 is 15 amino acids. The germline gives CDR1 LGHNA, CDR2 YSLEER. Losses at the gene ends were 4 bases for V and 4 bases for J; bases not matched to a gene: 4. This chain's CDR3 is CASSPGTSAYNEQFF. The CDR3, as DNA: TGCGCCAGCAGCCCTGGGACTAGCGCGTACAATGAGCAGTTCTTC.

This clonotype was seen a handful of times. This chain links TRBV12-5 with TRBJ2-2, with a possible D match to TRBD2 (5 bases). V lost 8 bases, J lost 7 bases, and 8 bases lay in between. This CDR3 is built from 11 residues. Germline lookup yields CDR1 LGHNT and CDR2 FRNRAP. This CDR3 reads CASREFGELFF. Written as DNA, the CDR3 is TGTGCTAGTAGGGAGTTCGGGGAGCTGTTTTTT.

V gene TRBV20-1 combines with J gene TRBJ1-3; no clear D. Germline loops: CDR1 DFQATT, CDR2 SNEGSKA (reference sequence). Trimming pared 1 base from V and 1 base from J, leaving 14 bases between. The CDR3 extends over 16 amino acids. CDR3 sequence: CSARGLRGESGNTIYF. The CDR3 nucleotides are TGCAGTGCTAGAGGTCTGAGAGGCGAATCTGGAAACACCATATATTTT.

CDR3 sequence: CAIRDREDYEQYV. In nucleotides, the CDR3 is TGTGCCATCAGGGACAGGGAGGACTACGAGCAGTACGTC. The chain employs TRBV10-3 and TRBJ2-7; 8 bases line up with TRBD1. The CDR3 is 13 amino acids. Per the germline V gene, CDR1 is ENHRY and CDR2 is SYGVKD. V shed 6 bases and J 3 bases; nucleotides not matched to a gene: 4.

The gene calls are TRBV4-1 and TRBJ2-2; 9 nucleotides match TRBD1. The CDR3 extends over 17 amino acids. The V segment lost 0 bases and the J segment 9 bases; nucleotides outside the gene matches: 11. From germline, CDR1 is MGHRA and CDR2 YSYEKL. CDR3 in DNA: TGCGCCAGCAGCCAAGACCCAACAGGGGGCCTTTCTTGGGAGCTGTTTTTT. Translated, it gives CASSQDPTGGLSWELFF.

CDR3 region: CASSLFADGYTF. As DNA, the CDR3 is TGTGCCAGCAGCTTATTTGCCGATGGCTACACCTTC. The gene calls are TRBV7-9 and TRBJ1-2; no firm D call. This CDR3 region has 12 residues. Trimming took off 2 bases at V and 6 bases at J, with 7 bases between the two ends. Germline assignment: CDR1 SEHNR and CDR2 FQNEAQ (reference sequence).

The chain uses TRBV5-1 and TRBJ2-1; 7 bases line up with TRBD2. After removal of 5 bases from V and 3 bases from J, the junction contained 5 bases not matched to a gene. The CDR3 runs 14 residues. From germline, CDR1 is SGHRS and CDR2 YFSETQ. CDR3 loop: CASRGLADYNEQFF. CDR3 coding DNA: TGCGCCAGCAGGGGGCTAGCGGACTACAATGAGCAGTTCTTC.

V gene TRBV29-1 combines with J gene TRBJ2-7; D ambiguous. In germline, CDR1 is SQVTM, CDR2 ANQGSEA. V was clipped by 4 bases and J by 4 bases, with 14 bases between them. The CDR3 spans 13 residues. The CDR3 spells CSVVVGVTYEQYF. CDR3 coding DNA: TGCAGCGTTGTGGTTGGGGTGACATACGAGCAGTACTTC.

This sequence joins TRBV7-2 and TRBJ2-6; D unclear. The CDR3 is 15 amino acids. Germline V gene lookup returns CDR1 SGHTA and CDR2 FQGNSA. The V end was cut by 7 bases, the J end by 0 bases, with 10 bases between. The CDR3 sequence: CASTLHVSGANVLTF. CDR3 sequence (DNA): TGTGCCAGCACCCTTCATGTCTCTGGGGCCAACGTCCTGACTTTC.

The chain's CDR3 is CSAREFTDLITDTQYF. The DNA for the CDR3 is TGCAGTGCTAGAGAGTTCACGGATTTGATTACAGATACGCAGTATTTT. This chain uses TRBV20-1 with TRBJ2-3; no firm D call. The CDR3 covers 16 residues. Germline V CDR1 and CDR2: DFQATT, SNEGSKA (reference sequence). V lost 0 bases, J lost 3 bases, and 16 bases lay in between.

This clonotype was detected once. The chain combines TRBV5-1 with TRBJ1-2; TRBD1 aligns across 10 bases. V dropped 0 bases and J dropped 8; count of bases not matched to a gene: 7. Germline lookup yields CDR1 SGHRS and CDR2 YFSETQ. CDR3 length: 15 residues. The CDR3 here is CASSLGDRGVGGYTF. CDR3 coding DNA: TGCGCCAGCAGCTTGGGGGACAGGGGAGTCGGCGGCTACACCTTC.

The J gene is TRBJ2-7, the V gene TRBV20-1; the D gene is possibly TRBD1 (6 bases). The V end lost 5 bases, the J end lost 0 bases, and 14 bases lay between the germline ends. The CDR3 has 14 amino acids. Germline lookup yields CDR1 DFQATT and CDR2 SNEGSKA (reference sequence). This CDR3 is CSARTELSSYEQYF. The DNA for the CDR3 is TGCAGTGCTCGGACAGAGCTCAGCTCCTACGAGCAGTACTTC.

There are a few counts of this clonotype. The chain is built from TRBV7-2 and TRBJ2-7; D may be TRBD2 (6 bases). This CDR3 is built from 15 residues. Germline V gives CDR1 SGHTA, CDR2 FQGNSA. V was shortened by 3 bases and J by 3 bases, with 15 bases between the two germline ends. The DNA of the CDR3 is TGTGCCAGCAGCTTCGAGGCTGCGGGGTTCTACGAGCAGTACTTC. It translates to CASSFEAAGFYEQYF.